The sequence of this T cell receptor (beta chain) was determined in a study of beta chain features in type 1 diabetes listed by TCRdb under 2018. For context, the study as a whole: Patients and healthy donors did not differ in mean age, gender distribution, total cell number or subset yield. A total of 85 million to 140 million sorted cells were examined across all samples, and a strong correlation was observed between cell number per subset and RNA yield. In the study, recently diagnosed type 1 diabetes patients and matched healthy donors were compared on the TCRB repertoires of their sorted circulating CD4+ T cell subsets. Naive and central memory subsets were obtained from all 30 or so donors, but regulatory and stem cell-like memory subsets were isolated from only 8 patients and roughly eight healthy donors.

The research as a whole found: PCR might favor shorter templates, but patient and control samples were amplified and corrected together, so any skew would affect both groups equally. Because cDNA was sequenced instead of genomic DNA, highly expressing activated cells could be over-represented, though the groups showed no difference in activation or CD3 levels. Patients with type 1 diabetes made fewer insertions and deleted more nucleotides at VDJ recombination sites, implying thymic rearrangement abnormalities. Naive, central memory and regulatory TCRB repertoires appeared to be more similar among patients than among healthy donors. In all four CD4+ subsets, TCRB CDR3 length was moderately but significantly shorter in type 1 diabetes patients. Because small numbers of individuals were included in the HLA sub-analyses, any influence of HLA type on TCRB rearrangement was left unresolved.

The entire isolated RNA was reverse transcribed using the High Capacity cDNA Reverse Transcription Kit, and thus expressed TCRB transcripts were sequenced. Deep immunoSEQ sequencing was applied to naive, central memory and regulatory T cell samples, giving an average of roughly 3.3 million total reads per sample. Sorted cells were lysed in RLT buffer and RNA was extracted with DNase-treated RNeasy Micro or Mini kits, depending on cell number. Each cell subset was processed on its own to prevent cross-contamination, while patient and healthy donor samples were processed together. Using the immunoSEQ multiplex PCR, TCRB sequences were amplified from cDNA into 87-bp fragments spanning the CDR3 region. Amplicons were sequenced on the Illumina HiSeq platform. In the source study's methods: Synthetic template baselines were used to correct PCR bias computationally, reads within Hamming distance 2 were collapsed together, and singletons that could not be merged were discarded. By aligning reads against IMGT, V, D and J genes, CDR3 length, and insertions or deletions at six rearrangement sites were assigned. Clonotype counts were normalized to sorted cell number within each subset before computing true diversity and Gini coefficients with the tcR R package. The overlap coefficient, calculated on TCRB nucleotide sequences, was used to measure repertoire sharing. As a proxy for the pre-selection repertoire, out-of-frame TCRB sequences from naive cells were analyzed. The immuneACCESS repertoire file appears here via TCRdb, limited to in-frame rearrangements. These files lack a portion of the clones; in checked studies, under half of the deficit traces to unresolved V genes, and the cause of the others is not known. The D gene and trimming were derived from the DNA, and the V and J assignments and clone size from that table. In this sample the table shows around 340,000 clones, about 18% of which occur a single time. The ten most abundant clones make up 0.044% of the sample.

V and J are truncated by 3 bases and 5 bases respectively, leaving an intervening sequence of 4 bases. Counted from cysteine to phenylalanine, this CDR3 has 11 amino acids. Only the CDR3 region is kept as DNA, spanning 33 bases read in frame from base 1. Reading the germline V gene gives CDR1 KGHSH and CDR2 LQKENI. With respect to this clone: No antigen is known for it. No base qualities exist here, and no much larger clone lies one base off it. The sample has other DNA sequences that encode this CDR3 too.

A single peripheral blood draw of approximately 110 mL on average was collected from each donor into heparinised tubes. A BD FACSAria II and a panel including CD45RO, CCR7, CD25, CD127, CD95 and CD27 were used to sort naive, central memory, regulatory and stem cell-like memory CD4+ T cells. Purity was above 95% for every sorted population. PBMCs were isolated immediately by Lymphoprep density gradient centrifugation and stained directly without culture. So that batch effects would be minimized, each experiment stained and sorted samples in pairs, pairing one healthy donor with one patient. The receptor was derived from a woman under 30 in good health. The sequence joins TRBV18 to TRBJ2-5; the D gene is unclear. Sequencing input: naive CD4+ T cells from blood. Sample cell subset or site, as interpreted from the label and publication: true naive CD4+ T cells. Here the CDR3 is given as CASSPRETQYF. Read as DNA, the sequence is TGTGCCAGCTCACCGCGTGAGACCCAGTACTTC.